This TCR beta chain was sequenced for a study of CD8 T cells in Susac syndrome. Study-level results: The study admitted that it had a relatively small number of individuals in its TCR sequencing and HLA analysis.

The T cells that were sequenced for TCR beta were CD8+ and CD4+ cells from blood. The multiple sclerosis controls consisted of treatment-naive patients with relapsing-remitting disease, either stable or active. Negative isolation yielded the CD8+ and CD4+ T cells, while FACS enriched the TEMRA cells. Note on this clonotype: Its target is unknown.

Random-hexamer reverse transcription was applied to roughly 0.5 to 1 ug RNA. In TCRdb, the immunoSEQ multiplex PCR reads were re-called with MiXCR into one record per CDR3 protein. Here the sample spans 400,000 or so distinct CDR3 sequences, about 85% being singletons. The V end was cut by 2 bases, the J end by 3 bases, with 12 bases between. Germline V CDR1 and CDR2: SGHRS, YFSETQ. The CDR3 covers 14 residues. The specimen was CD8+ T cells from PBMCs. This TCR came from a human donor with multiple sclerosis. The chain has TRBV5-1 and TRBJ2-7, with D tentatively TRBD2 (5 bases). CDR3 coding DNA: TGCGCCAGCAGCTTATTGGGAGTCGGCTACGAGCAGTACTTC. This encodes CASSLLGVGYEQYF.